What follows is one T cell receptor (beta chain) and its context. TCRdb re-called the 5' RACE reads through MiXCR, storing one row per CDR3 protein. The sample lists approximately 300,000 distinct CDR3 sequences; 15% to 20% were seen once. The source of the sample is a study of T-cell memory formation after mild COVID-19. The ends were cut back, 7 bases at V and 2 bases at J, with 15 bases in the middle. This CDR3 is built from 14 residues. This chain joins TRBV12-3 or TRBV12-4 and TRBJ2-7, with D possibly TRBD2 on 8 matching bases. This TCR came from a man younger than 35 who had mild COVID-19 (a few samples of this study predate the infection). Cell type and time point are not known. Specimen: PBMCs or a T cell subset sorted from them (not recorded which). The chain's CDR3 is CASTGGDRAYEQYF. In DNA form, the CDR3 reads TGTGCCAGCACCGGGGGGGACAGAGCCTACGAGCAGTACTTC.